This T cell receptor (beta chain) was sequenced during a study of T cells in Graves' hyperthyroidism and ophthalmopathy. Clinical symptoms, serum thyroxine, TRAb, thyroid ultrasound and orbital computed tomography established diagnosis. The authors took PBMCs from over 8.5 ml fresh peripheral blood. V shed 0 bases and J 3 bases; nucleotides not matched to a gene: 4. CDR1 is DFQATT and CDR2 is SNEGSKA in the germline V gene (reference sequence). CDR3 length: 15 amino acids. From RNA transcripts, TCR beta CDR3 regions were amplified. The HTBI primer set served for first-round RT-PCR of the TCR CDR3. TCRdb independently ran MiXCR on the multiplex PCR reads; one entry per CDR3 protein. The table shows some 460,000 distinct CDR3 sequences, with about a sixth occurring only once. In its sample, this clonotype was seen a few times.

This sequence was found in a woman between 18 and 29 years old with Graves' hyperthyroidism. The chain is built from TRBV20-1 and TRBJ2-5, with 10 bases identical to TRBD1. The sequenced sample was blood. The DNA for the CDR3 is TGCAGTGCTAGAGATTGGGGACAGGGGAAAGAGACCCAGTACTTC. It translates to CSARDWGQGKETQYF.